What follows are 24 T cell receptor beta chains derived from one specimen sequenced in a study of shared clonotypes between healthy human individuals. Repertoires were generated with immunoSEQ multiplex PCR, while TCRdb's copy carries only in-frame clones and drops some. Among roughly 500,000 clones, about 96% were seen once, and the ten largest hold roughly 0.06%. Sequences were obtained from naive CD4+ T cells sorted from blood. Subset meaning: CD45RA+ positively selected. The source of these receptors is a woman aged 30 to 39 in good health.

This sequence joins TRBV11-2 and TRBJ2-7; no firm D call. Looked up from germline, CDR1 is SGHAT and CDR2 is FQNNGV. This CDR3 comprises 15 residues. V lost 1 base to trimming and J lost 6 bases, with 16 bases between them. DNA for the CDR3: TGTGCCAGCAGCTTAGTGGTTGTTGGGTCAGTCGAGCAGTACTTC. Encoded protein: CASSLVVVGSVEQYF.

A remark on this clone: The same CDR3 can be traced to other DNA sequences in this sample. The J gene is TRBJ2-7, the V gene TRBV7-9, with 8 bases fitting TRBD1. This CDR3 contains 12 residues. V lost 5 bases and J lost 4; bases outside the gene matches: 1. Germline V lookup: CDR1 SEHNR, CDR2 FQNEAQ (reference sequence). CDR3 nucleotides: TGTGCCAGCAGCCGACAGGGGTACGAGCAGTACTTC. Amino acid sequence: CASSRQGYEQYF.

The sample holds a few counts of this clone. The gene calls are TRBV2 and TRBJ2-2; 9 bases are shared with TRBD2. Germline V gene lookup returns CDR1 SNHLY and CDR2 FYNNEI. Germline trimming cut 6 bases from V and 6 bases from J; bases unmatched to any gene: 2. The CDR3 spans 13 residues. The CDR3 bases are TGTGCCAGCAGCGCGGGAGGGCCCGGGGAGCTGTTTTTT. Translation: CASSAGGPGELFF.

The CDR3 DNA reads TGTGCCAGCAGCCACGGGTCGGGGGAGCAGTACTTC. Translated: CASSHGSGEQYF. The J gene is TRBJ2-7, the V gene TRBV5-6, with D possibly being TRBD2 (5 bases). The CDR3 is 12 residues long. Between the trimmed V and J ends, which lost 4 bases and 7 bases, there was a span of 12 bases. Germline-derived CDR1 and CDR2 are SGHDT and YYEEEE.

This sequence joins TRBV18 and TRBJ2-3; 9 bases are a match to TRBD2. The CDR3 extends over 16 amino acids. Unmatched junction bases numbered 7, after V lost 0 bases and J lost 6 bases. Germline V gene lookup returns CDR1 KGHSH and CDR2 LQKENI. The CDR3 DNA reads TGTGCCAGCTCACCACCGATAGGGACTAGCCCTGATACGCAGTATTTT. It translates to CASSPPIGTSPDTQYF. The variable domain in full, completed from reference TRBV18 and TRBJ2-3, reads NAGVMQNPRHLVRRRGQEARLRCSPMKGHSHVYWYRQLPEEGLKFMVYLQKENIIDESGMPKERFSAEFPKEGPSILRIQQVVRGDSAAYFCASSPPIGTSPDTQYFGPGTRLTVL.

CDR3 in amino acids: CASSRAGGRQDGVQYF. The DNA of the CDR3 is TGTGCCAGCAGTAGGGCAGGGGGCCGGCAGGATGGAGTCCAGTACTTC. The chain links TRBV6-6 to TRBJ2-5, with 8 bases identical to TRBD1. The V gene's germline CDR1 is MNHNY and CDR2 SVGAGI (reference sequence). The J segment lost 10 bases and the V segment lost 5 bases, leaving 18 bases of the junction unmatched. The CDR3 contains 16 residues.

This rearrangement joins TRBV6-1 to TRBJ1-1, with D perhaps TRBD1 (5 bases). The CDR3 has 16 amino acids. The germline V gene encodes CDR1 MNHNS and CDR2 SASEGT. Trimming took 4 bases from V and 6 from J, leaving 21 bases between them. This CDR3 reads CASSGGGLNLIAEAFF. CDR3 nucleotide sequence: TGTGCCAGCAGTGGCGGGGGGTTGAATTTAATCGCTGAAGCTTTCTTT.

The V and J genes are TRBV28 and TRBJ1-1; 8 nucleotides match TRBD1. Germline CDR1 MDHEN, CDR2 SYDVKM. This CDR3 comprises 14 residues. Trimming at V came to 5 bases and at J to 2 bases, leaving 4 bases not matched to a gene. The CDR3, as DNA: TGTGCCAGCAGTACGACAGGGGCTAACACTGAAGCTTTCTTT. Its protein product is CASSTTGANTEAFF.

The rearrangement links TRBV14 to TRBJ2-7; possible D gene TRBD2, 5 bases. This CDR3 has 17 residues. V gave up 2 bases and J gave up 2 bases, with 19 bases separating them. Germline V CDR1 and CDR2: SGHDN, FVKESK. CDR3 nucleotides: TGTGCCAGCAGCCAATTGGGCGGGCGAACACCTCCCTACGAGCAGTACTTC. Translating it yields CASSQLGGRTPPYEQYF.

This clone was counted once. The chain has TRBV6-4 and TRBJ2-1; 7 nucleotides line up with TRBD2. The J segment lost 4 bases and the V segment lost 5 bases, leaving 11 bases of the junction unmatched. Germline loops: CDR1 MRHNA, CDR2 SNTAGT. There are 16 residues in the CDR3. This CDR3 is CASSRGRTSGYNEQFF. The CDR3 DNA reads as TGTGCCAGCAGTCGCGGTCGGACTAGTGGTTACAATGAGCAGTTCTTC.

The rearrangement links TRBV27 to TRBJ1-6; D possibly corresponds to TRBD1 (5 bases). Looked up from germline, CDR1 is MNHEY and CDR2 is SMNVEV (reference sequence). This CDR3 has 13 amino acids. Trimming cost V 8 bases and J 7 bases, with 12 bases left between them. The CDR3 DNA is TGTGCCAGCCAAGGGACTAGGAATTCACCCCTCCACTTT. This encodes CASQGTRNSPLHF.

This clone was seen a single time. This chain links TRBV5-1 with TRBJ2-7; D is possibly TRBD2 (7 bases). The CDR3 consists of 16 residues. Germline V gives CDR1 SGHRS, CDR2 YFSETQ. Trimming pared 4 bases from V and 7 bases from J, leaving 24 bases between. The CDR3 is CASSPGGQAAVFEQYF. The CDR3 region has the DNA TGCGCCAGCAGCCCGGGGGGCCAGGCCGCGGTCTTTGAGCAGTACTTC. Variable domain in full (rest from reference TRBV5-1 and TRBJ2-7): KAGVTQTPRYLIKTRGQQVTLSCSPISGHRSVSWYQQTPGQGLQFLFEYFSETQRNKGNFPGRFSGRQFSNSRSEMNVSTLELGDSALYLCASSPGGQAAVFEQYFGPGTRLTVT.

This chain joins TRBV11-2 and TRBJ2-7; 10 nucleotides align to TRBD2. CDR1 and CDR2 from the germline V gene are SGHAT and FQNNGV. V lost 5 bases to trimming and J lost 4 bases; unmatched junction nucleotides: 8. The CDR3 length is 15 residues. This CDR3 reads CASSQWGTSAYEQYF. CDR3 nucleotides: TGTGCCAGCAGCCAGTGGGGGACTAGCGCGTACGAGCAGTACTTC.

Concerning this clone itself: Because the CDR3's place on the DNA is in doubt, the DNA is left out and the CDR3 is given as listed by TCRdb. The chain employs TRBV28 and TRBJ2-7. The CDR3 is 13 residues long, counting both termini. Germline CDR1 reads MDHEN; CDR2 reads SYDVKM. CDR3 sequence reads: CASSSSGEYEQYF.

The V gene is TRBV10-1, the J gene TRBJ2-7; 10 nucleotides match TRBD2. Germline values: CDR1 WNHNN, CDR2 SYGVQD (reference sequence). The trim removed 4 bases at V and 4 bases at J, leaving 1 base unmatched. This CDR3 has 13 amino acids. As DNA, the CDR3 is TGCGCCAGCAGTGCACTAGCGGGGTACGAGCAGTACTTC. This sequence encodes CASSALAGYEQYF.

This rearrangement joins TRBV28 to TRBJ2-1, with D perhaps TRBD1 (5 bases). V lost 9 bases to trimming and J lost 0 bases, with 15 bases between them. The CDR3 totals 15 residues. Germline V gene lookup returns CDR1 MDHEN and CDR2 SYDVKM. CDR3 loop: CASVVSGRSYNEQFF. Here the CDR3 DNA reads TGTGCCAGTGTCGTCTCAGGGCGCTCCTACAATGAGCAGTTCTTC.

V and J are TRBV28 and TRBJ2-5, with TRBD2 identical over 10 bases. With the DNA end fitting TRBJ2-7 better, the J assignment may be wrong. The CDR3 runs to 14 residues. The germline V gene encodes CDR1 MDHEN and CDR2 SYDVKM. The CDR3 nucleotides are TGTGCCAGCAGTTTAACTAGCGGGATATACGAGCAGTACTTC. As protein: CASSLTSGIYEQYF.

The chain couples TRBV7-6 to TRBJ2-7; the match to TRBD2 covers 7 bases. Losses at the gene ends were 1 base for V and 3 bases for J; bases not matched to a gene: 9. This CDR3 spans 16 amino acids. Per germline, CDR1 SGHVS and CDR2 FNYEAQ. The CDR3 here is CASSLVSGGSGYEQYF. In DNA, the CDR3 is TGTGCCAGCAGCTTAGTGTCAGGCGGGAGCGGCTACGAGCAGTACTTC.

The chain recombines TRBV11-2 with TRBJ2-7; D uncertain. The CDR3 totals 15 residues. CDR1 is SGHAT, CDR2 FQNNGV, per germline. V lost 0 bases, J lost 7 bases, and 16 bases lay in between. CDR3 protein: CASSLDHRTTAEQYF. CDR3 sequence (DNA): TGTGCCAGCAGCTTAGATCATAGGACGACCGCGGAGCAGTACTTC.

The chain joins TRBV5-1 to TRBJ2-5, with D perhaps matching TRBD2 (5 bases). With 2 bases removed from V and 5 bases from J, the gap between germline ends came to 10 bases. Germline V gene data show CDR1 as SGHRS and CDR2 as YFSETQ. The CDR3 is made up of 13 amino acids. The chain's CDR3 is CASSFEGSETQYF. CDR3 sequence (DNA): TGCGCCAGCAGCTTTGAGGGATCCGAGACCCAGTACTTC.

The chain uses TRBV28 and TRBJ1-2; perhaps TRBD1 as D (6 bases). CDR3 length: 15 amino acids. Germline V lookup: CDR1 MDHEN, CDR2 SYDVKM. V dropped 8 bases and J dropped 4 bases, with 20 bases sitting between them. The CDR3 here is CASHRYGGRFYGYTF. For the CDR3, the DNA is TGTGCCAGCCATAGGTACGGGGGGCGGTTCTATGGCTACACCTTC.

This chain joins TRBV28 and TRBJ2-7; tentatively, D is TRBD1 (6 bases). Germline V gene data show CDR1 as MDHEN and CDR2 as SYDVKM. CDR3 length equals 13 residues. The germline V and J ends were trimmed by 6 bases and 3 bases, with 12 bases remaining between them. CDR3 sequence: CASSRGSLYEQYF. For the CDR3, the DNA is TGTGCCAGCAGCAGGGGTTCCCTCTACGAGCAGTACTTC.

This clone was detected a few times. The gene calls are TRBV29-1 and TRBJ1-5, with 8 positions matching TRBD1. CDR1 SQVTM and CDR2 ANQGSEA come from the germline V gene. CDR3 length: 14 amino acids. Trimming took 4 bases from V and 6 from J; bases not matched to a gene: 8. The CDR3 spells CSVGDRGPLQPQHF. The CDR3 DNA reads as TGCAGCGTTGGAGACAGGGGCCCACTTCAGCCCCAGCATTTT.

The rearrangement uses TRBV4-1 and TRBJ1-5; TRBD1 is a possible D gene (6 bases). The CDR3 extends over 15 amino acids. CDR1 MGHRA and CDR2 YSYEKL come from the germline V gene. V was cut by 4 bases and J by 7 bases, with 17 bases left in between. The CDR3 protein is CASSLYGSGGQPQHF. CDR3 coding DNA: TGCGCCAGCAGCCTTTATGGCTCCGGGGGCCAGCCCCAGCATTTT.